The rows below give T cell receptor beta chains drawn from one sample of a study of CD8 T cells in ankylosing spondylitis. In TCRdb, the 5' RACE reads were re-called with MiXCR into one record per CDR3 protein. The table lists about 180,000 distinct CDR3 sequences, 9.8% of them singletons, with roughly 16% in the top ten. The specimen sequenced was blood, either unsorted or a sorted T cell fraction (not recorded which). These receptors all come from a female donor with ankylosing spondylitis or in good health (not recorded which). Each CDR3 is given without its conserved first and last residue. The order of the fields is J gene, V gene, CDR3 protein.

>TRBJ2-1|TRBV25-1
ASSEYGGTYNEQF
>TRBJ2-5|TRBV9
ASSVDVQETQY
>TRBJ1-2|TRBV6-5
ASSSLEGGGYGYT
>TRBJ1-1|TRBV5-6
ASSLGQGVIRNTEAF
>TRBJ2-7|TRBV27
ASSFSDSYEQY
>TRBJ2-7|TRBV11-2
ASSFGTDEQY
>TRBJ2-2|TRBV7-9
ASSLNPSGVYTGELF
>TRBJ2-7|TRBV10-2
ASSEGRESAASYEQY
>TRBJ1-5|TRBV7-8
ASSLEFAPYSQPQH
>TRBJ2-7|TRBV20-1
SATIDSYEQY
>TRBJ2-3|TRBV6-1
ASSEILGVWTDTQY
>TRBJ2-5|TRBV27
ASKSGSPETQY